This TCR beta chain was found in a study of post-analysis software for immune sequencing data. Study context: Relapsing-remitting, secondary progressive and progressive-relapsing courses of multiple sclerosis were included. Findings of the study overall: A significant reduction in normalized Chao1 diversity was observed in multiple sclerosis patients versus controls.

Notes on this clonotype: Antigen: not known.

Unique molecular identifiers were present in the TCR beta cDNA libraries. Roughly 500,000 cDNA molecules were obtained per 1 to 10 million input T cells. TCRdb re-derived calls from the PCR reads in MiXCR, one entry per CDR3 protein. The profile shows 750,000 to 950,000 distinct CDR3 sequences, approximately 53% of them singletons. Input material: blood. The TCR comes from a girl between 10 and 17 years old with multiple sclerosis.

The CDR3 DNA reads as TGCGCCAGCAGCTTGGGGAGTTTTGCAACTAATGAAAAACTGTTTTTT. Translation gives CASSLGSFATNEKLFF. This chain joins TRBV5-1 and TRBJ1-4, with unresolved D. Germline values: CDR1 SGHRS, CDR2 YFSETQ. V was shortened by 0 bases and J by 0 bases, with 9 bases between the two germline ends. This CDR3 contains 16 residues.